A selection of T cell receptor beta chains follows, all from one sample in a study of blood T cell repertoires in COVID-19. Using immunoSEQ multiplex PCR, the repertoire was profiled, and TCRdb retains in-frame clones only, with some absent. The table records some 97,000 clones, roughly 89% of them present only once. Sample: peripheral blood. The receptors here all came from an older man with acute or convalescent COVID-19. Each CDR3 is given with its conserved first and last residue. A D gene is named only where the DNA matches it firmly. The size entry is marked missing in some rows and otherwise reads once, few, many or a size class.

d_call: .
j_call: TRBJ1-3
cdr3_length: 14
v_call: TRBV7-8
clone_size: .
cdr3_aa: CASSGGVSGNTIYF
cdr3_nt: TGTGCCAGCAGCGGGGGGGTCTCTGGAAACACCATATATTTT

d_call: TRBD2
j_call: TRBJ2-1
cdr3_length: 15
v_call: TRBV7-8
clone_size: once
cdr3_aa: CASSQYGTSGFEQFF
cdr3_nt: TGTGCCAGCAGCCAATACGGGACTAGCGGTTTCGAGCAGTTCTTC

d_call: TRBD2
j_call: TRBJ2-7
cdr3_length: 16
v_call: TRBV15
clone_size: .
cdr3_aa: CATSRDFVSGGYEQYF
cdr3_nt: TGTGCCACCAGCAGAGATTTTGTAAGCGGGGGGTACGAGCAGTACTTC

d_call: .
j_call: TRBJ2-7
cdr3_length: 13
v_call: TRBV11-3
clone_size: .
cdr3_aa: CASSLGQNYEQYF
cdr3_nt: TGTGCCAGCAGCTTAGGACAGAACTACGAGCAGTACTTC

d_call: .
j_call: TRBJ2-5
cdr3_length: 14
v_call: TRBV6-6
clone_size: few
cdr3_aa: CASSPTTDQETQYF
cdr3_nt: TGTGCCAGCAGTCCAACGACAGACCAAGAGACCCAGTACTTC

d_call: .
j_call: TRBJ2-7
cdr3_length: 14
v_call: TRBV7-9
clone_size: .
cdr3_aa: CASSPRQGFLEQYF
cdr3_nt: TGTGCCAGCAGCCCGCGTCAGGGGTTTCTCGAGCAGTACTTC

d_call: TRBD1
j_call: TRBJ1-2
cdr3_length: 13
v_call: TRBV6-5
clone_size: once
cdr3_aa: CASSSQGAFGYTF
cdr3_nt: TGTGCCAGCAGTTCCCAGGGGGCGTTTGGCTACACCTTC

d_call: .
j_call: TRBJ1-2
cdr3_length: 14
v_call: TRBV6-5
clone_size: .
cdr3_aa: CASSYGEGSFSYTF
cdr3_nt: TGTGCCAGCAGTTACGGGGAGGGCTCTTTTAGCTACACCTTC

d_call: TRBD2
j_call: TRBJ2-1
cdr3_length: 14
v_call: TRBV19
clone_size: .
cdr3_aa: CASSLAGGYNEQFF
cdr3_nt: TGTGCCAGTAGTCTAGCGGGAGGCTACAATGAGCAGTTCTTC

d_call: .
j_call: TRBJ2-7
cdr3_length: 12
v_call: TRBV7-2
clone_size: .
cdr3_aa: CASSLQGYEQYF
cdr3_nt: TGTGCCAGCAGCCTACAGGGTTACGAGCAGTACTTC

d_call: .
j_call: TRBJ1-6
cdr3_length: 14
v_call: TRBV7-9
clone_size: .
cdr3_aa: CASSAGEWSPPLHF
cdr3_nt: TGTGCCAGCAGCGCCGGGGAGTGGAGTCCACCCCTCCACTTT

d_call: TRBD1
j_call: TRBJ2-4
cdr3_length: 14
v_call: TRBV5-1
clone_size: .
cdr3_aa: CASSPDRGGNIQYF
cdr3_nt: TGCGCCAGCAGCCCAGACAGGGGAGGAAACATTCAGTACTTC

d_call: TRBD1
j_call: TRBJ2-2
cdr3_length: 16
v_call: TRBV11-2
clone_size: .
cdr3_aa: CASSPRDSANTGELFF
cdr3_nt: TGTGCCAGCAGCCCGAGGGACAGCGCGAACACCGGGGAGCTGTTTTTT

d_call: TRBD2
j_call: TRBJ2-5
cdr3_length: 15
v_call: TRBV11-3
clone_size: .
cdr3_aa: CASSLLAGTQETQYF
cdr3_nt: TGTGCCAGCAGCTTACTAGCGGGGACCCAAGAGACCCAGTACTTC

d_call: TRBD2
j_call: TRBJ2-3
cdr3_length: 16
v_call: TRBV7-2
clone_size: .
cdr3_aa: CASSFSPSGIPDTQYF
cdr3_nt: TGTGCCAGCAGCTTTTCCCCTAGCGGGATTCCAGATACGCAGTATTTT

d_call: TRBD2
j_call: TRBJ2-3
cdr3_length: 15
v_call: TRBV5-4
clone_size: .
cdr3_aa: CASSLRAGATDTQYF
cdr3_nt: TGTGCCAGCAGCTTACGAGCGGGGGCCACAGATACGCAGTATTTT

d_call: TRBD2
j_call: TRBJ2-1
cdr3_length: 13
v_call: TRBV24-1
clone_size: once
cdr3_aa: CATPSGSDNEQFF
cdr3_nt: TGTGCCACCCCTAGCGGTTCTGACAATGAGCAGTTCTTC

d_call: TRBD2
j_call: TRBJ2-3
cdr3_length: 15
v_call: TRBV9
clone_size: .
cdr3_aa: CASSQLAGSTDTQYF
cdr3_nt: TGTGCCAGCAGCCAACTAGCGGGGAGCACAGATACGCAGTATTTT

d_call: TRBD1
j_call: TRBJ1-2
cdr3_length: 13
v_call: TRBV5-1
clone_size: .
cdr3_aa: CASSSQGGYGYTF
cdr3_nt: TGCGCCAGCAGCTCACAGGGGGGCTATGGCTACACCTTC

d_call: TRBD2
j_call: TRBJ2-1
cdr3_length: 17
v_call: TRBV18
clone_size: .
cdr3_aa: CASSPSSGRATNNEQFF
cdr3_nt: TGTGCCAGCTCACCCAGTAGCGGGAGGGCAACGAACAATGAGCAGTTCTTC

d_call: .
j_call: TRBJ2-5
cdr3_length: 13
v_call: TRBV7-2
clone_size: .
cdr3_aa: CASSLMAQETQYF
cdr3_nt: TGTGCCAGCAGCTTAATGGCTCAGGAGACCCAGTACTTC

d_call: .
j_call: TRBJ2-5
cdr3_length: 13
v_call: TRBV11-3
clone_size: .
cdr3_aa: CASSVGAGETQYF
cdr3_nt: TGTGCCAGCAGCGTGGGAGCCGGGGAGACCCAGTACTTC

d_call: TRBD1
j_call: TRBJ1-2
cdr3_length: 14
v_call: TRBV11-2
clone_size: .
cdr3_aa: CASSLDATGHGYTF
cdr3_nt: TGTGCCAGCAGCTTAGACGCGACAGGGCATGGCTACACCTTC

d_call: .
j_call: TRBJ1-2
cdr3_length: 13
v_call: TRBV6-2/TRBV6-3
clone_size: .
cdr3_aa: CASSSNLYYGYTF
cdr3_nt: TGTGCCAGCAGTTCAAATCTATACTATGGCTACACCTTC

d_call: TRBD2
j_call: TRBJ2-3
cdr3_length: 14
v_call: TRBV29-1
clone_size: .
cdr3_aa: CSARTSINTDTQYF
cdr3_nt: TGCAGCGCCAGGACTAGCATCAACACAGATACGCAGTATTTT

d_call: TRBD1
j_call: TRBJ1-1
cdr3_length: 14
v_call: TRBV19
clone_size: .
cdr3_aa: CASSRQGASVEAFF
cdr3_nt: TGTGCCAGTAGTAGACAGGGGGCATCGGTTGAAGCTTTCTTT

d_call: TRBD1
j_call: TRBJ1-2
cdr3_length: 13
v_call: TRBV30
clone_size: .
cdr3_aa: CAWGEQGAGGYTF
cdr3_nt: TGTGCCTGGGGGGAACAGGGGGCAGGGGGCTACACCTTC

d_call: TRBD2
j_call: TRBJ2-7
cdr3_length: 14
v_call: TRBV5-1
clone_size: .
cdr3_aa: CASKTSGAFYEQYF
cdr3_nt: TGCGCCAGCAAGACTAGCGGGGCATTTTACGAGCAGTACTTC

d_call: .
j_call: TRBJ1-5
cdr3_length: 13
v_call: TRBV12-3/TRBV12-4
clone_size: .
cdr3_aa: CASSLRGLQPQHF
cdr3_nt: TGTGCCAGCAGTTTAAGGGGTCTCCAGCCCCAGCATTTT

d_call: .
j_call: TRBJ2-1
cdr3_length: 14
v_call: TRBV19
clone_size: .
cdr3_aa: CASSSHGSYNEQFF
cdr3_nt: TGTGCCAGTAGTTCTCACGGTTCCTACAATGAGCAGTTCTTC

d_call: .
j_call: TRBJ1-1
cdr3_length: 13
v_call: TRBV7-9
clone_size: .
cdr3_aa: CASSFWANTEAFF
cdr3_nt: TGTGCCAGCAGCTTTTGGGCGAACACTGAAGCTTTCTTT

d_call: TRBD2
j_call: TRBJ2-1
cdr3_length: 15
v_call: TRBV7-2
clone_size: .
cdr3_aa: CASSRGSHSYNEQFF
cdr3_nt: TGTGCCAGCAGCCGCGGGAGCCACTCCTACAATGAGCAGTTCTTC

d_call: .
j_call: TRBJ1-1
cdr3_length: 14
v_call: TRBV7-8
clone_size: once
cdr3_aa: CASSLSGLTTEAFF
cdr3_nt: TGTGCCAGCAGCTTAAGTGGCCTTACCACTGAAGCTTTCTTT

d_call: .
j_call: TRBJ2-3
cdr3_length: 13
v_call: TRBV12-3/TRBV12-4
clone_size: once
cdr3_aa: CASRRWGTDTQYF
cdr3_nt: TGTGCCAGCCGGAGGTGGGGCACAGATACGCAGTATTTT

d_call: TRBD1
j_call: TRBJ1-1
cdr3_length: 16
v_call: TRBV5-6
clone_size: .
cdr3_aa: CASSPERQGAITEAFF
cdr3_nt: TGTGCCAGCAGCCCGGAACGGCAGGGGGCGATCACTGAAGCTTTCTTT

d_call: .
j_call: TRBJ1-2
cdr3_length: 14
v_call: TRBV9
clone_size: .
cdr3_aa: CASSPWGGLGGYTF
cdr3_nt: TGTGCCAGCAGCCCTTGGGGGGGGCTTGGGGGCTACACCTTC

d_call: .
j_call: TRBJ2-1
cdr3_length: 13
v_call: TRBV6-5
clone_size: .
cdr3_aa: CASSSHARGEQFF
cdr3_nt: TGTGCCAGCAGCTCTCACGCTCGGGGTGAGCAGTTCTTC